This T cell receptor (beta chain) is drawn from a study of prognosis after radiotherapy for stage I lung cancer. In the case of this clonotype: Compared with germline, one end of the junction differs, possibly owing to a read error.

On two occasions, one at each of two time points, approximately 5.6 milliliters of peripheral blood were drawn. This CDR3 has 15 residues. Germline V gene lookup returns CDR1 MDHEN and CDR2 SYDVKM. From genomic DNA, TCR beta CDR3 was amplified by two-round multiplex PCR. Initially, in first-round PCR, primers specific to each TRBV and TRBJ gene were used. TCRdb reanalysed the multiplex PCR reads using MiXCR and keeps one entry per CDR3 protein. The data show under 75,000 distinct CDR3 sequences, around a quarter seen once. The starting material was PBMCs, obtained before or after stereotactic body radiation therapy (not recorded which). The chain couples TRBV28 to TRBJ1-6, with D maybe TRBD1 (5 bases). This clonotype was sampled from a donor aged 50 or older with non-small cell lung cancer. In DNA form, the CDR3 reads TGTGCCAGCAGTCCCCGGGACGGGAGTTATCCACCCCTCGACTTT. It encodes CASSPRDGSYPPLDF.